The present entry profiles one T cell receptor beta chain with its context. This clonotype was recorded many times. This clone's antigen is unknown. Nothing much larger sits one base from this clone, and base qualities are not available. This sample was included in a study of tumor-infiltrating lymphocytes in primary liver carcinoma (dated by TCRdb to 2016 to 2017). For context, the study as a whole: Of the five patients (three men and two women, aged 30 to 69 years), four had hepatocellular carcinoma and one had combined HCC and intrahepatic cholangiocarcinoma. To link TCRbeta repertoire diversity with the local molecular phenotype, the approximately 24 tumor region samples were profiled using Agilent mRNA microarrays. TCRbeta repertoire sequencing, expression microarrays and whole-exome sequencing were combined in the study across five regions of each liver tumor, with adjacent normal tissue and blood also included. Each sample produced about 3.5 to 7.5 million productive TCRbeta reads, and read depth showed no significant difference between tissue types. Reproducibility between technical replicate repertoires was high, with correlation coefficients above 0.95 and mean shared-clone rates around 0.88. The five patients had tumors of stage T1-T3 N0M0, with maximum diameters ranging from roughly 4.2 to 11 cm. A total of approximately 35 specimens from 5 patients, comprising some 25 tumor regions, 5 adjacent noncancerous liver tissues and 5 peripheral blood samples, were covered by TCRbeta repertoire sequencing. Broad study findings and their caveats: Only 4 to 6 patients were included in the study, and the authors note that the findings should be validated in a larger study. The top 250 clones made up a significantly larger repertoire fraction in tumors than in blood (p = 0.039). Consistent with antigen-driven expansion, pairs of tumor regions showed higher repertoire overlap (mean around 36%) than either tumor-adjacent pairs (around 17%) or tumor-blood pairs (around 14%). Because only the TCR beta chain was sequenced and unpaired alpha chains were not captured, true repertoire diversity is likely underestimated. Because the samples were bulk and unsorted, CD4+ and CD8+ T cell repertoires could not be compared. Just about 7.5-25% of top clones turned up in all five regions of a tumor, which suggests spatial heterogeneity among tumor-infiltrating T cells.

V drops 0 bases and J drops 6 bases, leaving 6 bases in between. According to the germline V gene (reference sequence), CDR1 reads MNHNY and CDR2 reads SVGAGI. Including the terminal cysteine and phenylalanine, the CDR3 comprises 12 residues. CDR3 DNA only is kept here, 36 bases in frame from base 1. Without any cell sorting, total RNA and DNA were co-extracted from 20-30 mg of bulk tissue using the AllPrep DNA/RNA mini kit. Between late 2015 and March 2016, roughly five patients in China with histopathologically diagnosed primary liver carcinoma had surgical resection. Chronic HBV infection was present in the patients, and the patients were treatment-naive at sampling. Each tumor was sampled at five spatially separated regions: the superior, inferior, left-lateral and right-lateral poles and the tumor centre. According to histology, viable tumor cells made up more than 80% of every tumor sample. Pieces of fresh tumor and adjacent tissue were cut in half, with one half kept in RNAlater at -80 degrees C and the other half sent for histology.

Starting from roughly 500 ng total RNA, TCRbeta-specific cDNA was produced by reverse transcription with a constant-region primer and ProtoScript II reverse transcriptase. Three nested multiplex PCR rounds, following a slightly modified ARM-PCR procedure, were used to build the TCRbeta libraries. Each of the first two PCR rounds ran for about 10 cycles using multiplex TRBV1-TRBV30 forward primers together with a Cbeta reverse primer. A final 25-cycle PCR with Deep VentR polymerase added sample barcodes and Illumina adapters. Before sequencing, amplicons of 200-500 bp were gel-purified using a QIAquick gel extraction kit. TCRbeta amplicons were sequenced on an Illumina HiSeq 2500 with 250-bp paired-end reads. The original pipeline was this. Reads were quality-trimmed with Trimmomatic v0.33, and paired reads were merged with FLASH v1.2.11 to recover full CDR3 sequences. V, D and J germline segments were assigned to the rearranged TCRbeta sequences using MiGEC v1.2.1b. Clonotype statistics, along with Shannon-Wiener diversity indices, were calculated using VDJtools v1.0.0. To cut down on sampling bias, every analysis after diversity analysis relied on just the 250 most abundant clonotypes from each sample. The public reads were quality trimmed at Q25 with fastp and then assembled into clones with MiXCR by TCRdb, keeping productive beta chains. Identical CDR3 protein sequences are pooled into one entry, listed with their most common genes and DNA. These V and J calls derive from TCRdb rather than the authors' analysis. The sample table records 95,000 to 150,000 distinct CDR3 sequences; 64% of these occur just once. Of the sample, 8% to 9% is held by the ten largest clones.

The sequence came from a woman aged 60-75 years with primary liver carcinoma and hepatitis B virus infection. The chain is encoded by TRBV6-6 joined to TRBJ2-7, with no confidently assigned D gene. The sample taken for sequencing was liver tumor tissue from sampling region 3. The cell subset or site label corresponds to: tumor region T3, left-lateral pole. In nucleotides, the sequence is TGTGCCAGCAGTTACTCCCCAGCCGAGCAGTACTTC. It translates as CASSYSPAEQYF.